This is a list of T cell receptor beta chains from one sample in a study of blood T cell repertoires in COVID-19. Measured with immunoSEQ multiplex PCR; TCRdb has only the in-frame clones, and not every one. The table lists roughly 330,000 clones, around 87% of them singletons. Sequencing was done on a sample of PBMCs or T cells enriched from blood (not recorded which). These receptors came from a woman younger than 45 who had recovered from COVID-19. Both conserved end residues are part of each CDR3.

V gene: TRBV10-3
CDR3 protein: CAITGAGAGTEAFF

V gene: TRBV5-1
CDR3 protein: CASSLVQGYGYTF

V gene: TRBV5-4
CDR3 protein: CASSFWGRNNEKLFF

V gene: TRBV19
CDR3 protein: CASSQGVNSPLHF

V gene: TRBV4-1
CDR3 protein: CASRHSGTSADTQYF

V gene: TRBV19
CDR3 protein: CASSVRQGLNSPLHF

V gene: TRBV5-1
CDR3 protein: CASSLEGRGYGYTF

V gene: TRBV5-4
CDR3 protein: CASRGGGDEYF

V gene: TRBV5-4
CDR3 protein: CASSLAGQPQHF

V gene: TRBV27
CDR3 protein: CASSVSGTGYSNEQFF

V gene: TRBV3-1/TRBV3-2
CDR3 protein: CASSQAMGTGDYGYTF

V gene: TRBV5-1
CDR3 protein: CASSLASLGTAPLEAFF

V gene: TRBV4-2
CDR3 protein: CASSHTGRSNQPQHF

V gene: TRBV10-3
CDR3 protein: CAISERGRVGETQYF

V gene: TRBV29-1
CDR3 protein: CSVEVRDTEAFF

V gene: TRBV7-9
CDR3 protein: CASSLARRVDTEAFF

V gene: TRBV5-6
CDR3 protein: CASSRWGGGGGYTF

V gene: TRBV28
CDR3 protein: CASRPGNNSPLHF

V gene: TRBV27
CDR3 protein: CASSLVAGALNEQFF

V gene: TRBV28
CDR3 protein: CASSDPGQGYYGYTF

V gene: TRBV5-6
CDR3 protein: CASSLVLGEGDYEQYF

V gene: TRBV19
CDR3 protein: CASNKGARGTDTQYF

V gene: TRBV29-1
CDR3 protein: CSVGGTDAYEQYF

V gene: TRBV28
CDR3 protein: CASSLLFRNNQPQHF

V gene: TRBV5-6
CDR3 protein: CASSLGGDTDTQYF

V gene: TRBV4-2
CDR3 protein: CASSPTPGTDSYEQYF

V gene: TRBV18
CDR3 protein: CASSPQGQGSGNTIYF

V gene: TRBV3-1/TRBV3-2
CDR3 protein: CASSHPGTGTGELFF

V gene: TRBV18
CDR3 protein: CASSQNLNQGATGNTIYF

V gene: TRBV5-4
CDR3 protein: CASSLALAGGPSGETQYF

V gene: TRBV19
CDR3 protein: CASSIETGYSPLHF

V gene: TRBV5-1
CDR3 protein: CASSLNVQGAEAFF

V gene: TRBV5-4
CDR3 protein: CASSFGGGAPSGNTIYF

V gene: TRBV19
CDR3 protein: CASSTQGDSYEQYF

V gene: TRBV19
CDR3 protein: CASSASRDGGQETQYF

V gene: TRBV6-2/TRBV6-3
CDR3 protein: CASSYQGVLVSPLHF

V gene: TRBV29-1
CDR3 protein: CSAQQGGTEAFF

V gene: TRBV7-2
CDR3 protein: CASSSPDSPGKLFF

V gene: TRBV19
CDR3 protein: CASSRMVAGPGGNEQFF

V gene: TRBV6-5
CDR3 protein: CASSYSGQGGYGYTF

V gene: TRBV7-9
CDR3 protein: CASSSDPYPSGDSYNEQFF

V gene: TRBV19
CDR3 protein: CASIHWALGVRGYTF